A selection of T cell receptor beta chains follows, all from one sample in a study of blood T cell repertoires in COVID-19. Assay: immunoSEQ multiplex PCR; the TCRdb copy retains only in-frame clones and omits some. The data show approximately 54,000 clones, 85% to 95% seen once. The sequencing input was peripheral blood. The receptors come from a man aged 50 or older with acute or convalescent COVID-19. Each CDR3 is given with its conserved first and last residue. D genes are given only for firm matches. Some rows have no size entry. The others give once, few or many, or a class for an expanded clone.

. . 16 TRBJ1-1 TRBV10-1 TGCGCCAGCAGTGCGATCGAGCAGGGAGGAGGGACTGAAGCTTTCTTT CASSAIEQGGGTEAFF
. . 14 TRBJ1-4 TRBV24-1 TGTGCCACCAGTGAGGGGCAGATGAATGAAAAACTGTTTTTT CATSEGQMNEKLFF
once . 16 TRBJ2-4 TRBV3-1/TRBV3-2 TGTGCCAGCAGCCAAGATGTCAGGCTAGCCAAAAACATTCAGTACTTC CASSQDVRLAKNIQYF
. TRBD1 15 TRBJ2-7 TRBV6-5 TGTGCCAGCAGTTACAGGACAGGGCGATCCTACGAGCAGTACTTC CASSYRTGRSYEQYF
. TRBD1 15 TRBJ1-1 TRBV5-6 TGTGCCAGCAGCGGGGGGACAGGGGCGAGGACTGAAGCTTTCTTT CASSGGTGARTEAFF
. TRBD2 17 TRBJ2-1 TRBV9 TGTGCCAGCAGCCGAACGACTAGCGGGGTCTCCTACAATGAGCAGTTCTTC CASSRTTSGVSYNEQFF
. . 13 TRBJ1-1 TRBV7-6 TGTGCCAGCAGCTTAGAGGCGGGCACTGAAGCTTTCTTT CASSLEAGTEAFF
once . 13 TRBJ2-3 TRBV7-8 TGTGCCAGCAGCTTCCTAGGGGCAGATACGCAGTATTTT CASSFLGADTQYF
. TRBD2 14 TRBJ2-7 TRBV7-6 TGTGCCAGCAGCTTGGGAGCGGGAGCTTACGAGCAGTACTTC CASSLGAGAYEQYF
. TRBD1 14 TRBJ2-7 TRBV6-6 TGTGCCAGCAGTTCCTGGACAGGGAACGACGAGCAGTACTTC CASSSWTGNDEQYF
. TRBD1 13 TRBJ2-7 TRBV10-3 TGTGCCATCAGAGTGACAGGGGATCACGAGCAGTACTTC CAIRVTGDHEQYF
. . 17 TRBJ2-7 TRBV5-5 TGTGCCAGCAGCTTGGAGGGGGGGGGCAGGGCCCCCTACGAGCAGTACTTC CASSLEGGGRAPYEQYF
. TRBD1 15 TRBJ2-2 TRBV6-5 TGTGCCAGCGGACTCGAGGGGGCCAACACCGGGGAGCTGTTTTTT CASGLEGANTGELFF
. TRBD2 17 TRBJ2-3 TRBV27 TGTGCCAGCAGTTTAGGGGTTACTAGCGGGAACACAGATACGCAGTATTTT CASSLGVTSGNTDTQYF
. . 14 TRBJ2-1 TRBV30 TGTGCCTGGAGTGTGGGGCGGGACTACAATGAGCAGTTCTTC CAWSVGRDYNEQFF
. TRBD2 16 TRBJ2-3 TRBV3-1/TRBV3-2 TGTGCCAGCAGCTTACCGGGACTAGCGGGGACAGATACGCAGTATTTT CASSLPGLAGTDTQYF
few . 13 TRBJ1-1 TRBV12-3/TRBV12-4 TGTGCCAGCAGTTTACAGGTCTCCACTGAAGCTTTCTTT CASSLQVSTEAFF
. TRBD2 15 TRBJ2-2 TRBV27 TGTGCCAGCAGTATAGCGGGAGTTCCCACCGGGGAGCTGTTTTTT CASSIAGVPTGELFF
. TRBD1 16 TRBJ1-2 TRBV9 TGTGCCAGCAGCGGACAGGGCGGGTTAACTCGTGGCGGCTACACCTTC CASSGQGGLTRGGYTF
. TRBD2 16 TRBJ2-2 TRBV28 TGTGCCAGCAGACCAACCGGGACTAGAGCCACCGGGGAGCTGTTTTTT CASRPTGTRATGELFF
. . 15 TRBJ1-2 TRBV11-2 TGTGCCAGCAGCTTAGGGGAGGGGATTCACTATGGCTACACCTTC CASSLGEGIHYGYTF
. TRBD1 15 TRBJ2-3 TRBV18 TGTGCCAGCTCACCCCCAGGGGCAGGGGGAGATACGCAGTATTTT CASSPPGAGGDTQYF
. TRBD1 14 TRBJ1-3 TRBV6-2/TRBV6-3 TGTGCCAGCAGTTTGACAGGGTACGGAAACACCATATATTTT CASSLTGYGNTIYF
. . 14 TRBJ2-1 TRBV6-6 TGTGCCAGCAGTTACTCGGGCAGGGCAAATGAGCAGTTCTTC CASSYSGRANEQFF
. TRBD1 15 TRBJ1-1 TRBV5-4 TGTGCCAGCAGCTTGCCTACAGGGGGTGGGACTGAAGCTTTCTTT CASSLPTGGGTEAFF
. TRBD2 16 TRBJ2-2 TRBV7-2 TGTGCCAGCAGCTTAAGACTAGCGATATACACCGGGGAGCTGTTTTTT CASSLRLAIYTGELFF
once . 15 TRBJ2-7 TRBV18 TGTGCCAGCTCACCAATTGACAGGAGAGGGTACGAGCAGTACTTC CASSPIDRRGYEQYF
. . 16 TRBJ1-5 TRBV7-9 TGTGCCAGCAGCCCGTCAGGGGCCAGTGGCAATCAGCCCCAGCATTTT CASSPSGASGNQPQHF
. . 14 TRBJ2-5 TRBV11-2 TGTGCCAGCAGCCCGAGTTCCTCCGGGGGGACCCAGTACTTC CASSPSSSGGTQYF
medium-sized . 16 TRBJ2-1 TRBV4-3 TGCGCCAGCAGCCAATCCGACAGGTGGGGGATCCATGAGCAGTTCTTC CASSQSDRWGIHEQFF
. . 13 TRBJ1-2 TRBV2 TGTGCCAGCAGTGAAGACAGAACGGAAGGCTACACCTTC CASSEDRTEGYTF
. TRBD2 21 TRBJ2-1 TRBV14 TGTGCCAGCAGCCGACGGTGGCTAGCGGGAGGAAAGATCAGGGGCCCCAATGAGCAGTTCTTC CASSRRWLAGGKIRGPNEQFF
few . 16 TRBJ2-7 TRBV21-1 TGTGCCAGCAGCAAAGAGGGGGATGAGAGCTCCTACGAGCAGTACTTC CASSKEGDESSYEQYF
. . 15 TRBJ2-1 TRBV5-6 TGTGCCAGCAGCTCAACTTACTACAGGGTCAATGAGCAGTTCTTC CASSSTYYRVNEQFF
. TRBD2 16 TRBJ2-1 TRBV7-2 TGTGCCAGCAGCCCGCAGGGACTAGCGGGGTTTAATGAGCAGTTCTTC CASSPQGLAGFNEQFF
once . 15 TRBJ1-6 TRBV6-2/TRBV6-3 TGTGCCAGCAGTTACCCCAGGACAGCAGATTCACCCCTCCACTTT CASSYPRTADSPLHF
. . 13 TRBJ2-3 TRBV9 TGTGCCAGCAGCGTAGCACTAGCAGATACGCAGTATTTT CASSVALADTQYF
. . 15 TRBJ2-2 TRBV5-1 TGCGCCAGCAGCGTAGACTACGATAACACCGGGGAGCTGTTTTTT CASSVDYDNTGELFF
. . 15 TRBJ1-6 TRBV5-6 TGTGCCAGCAGCTTGTTGGGGGCGGCGAATTCACCCCTCCACTTT CASSLLGAANSPLHF
. TRBD2 14 TRBJ2-7 TRBV7-9 TGTGCCAGCAGCTTTCTAGCGGGAGATAACGAGCAGTACTTC CASSFLAGDNEQYF
. TRBD1 14 TRBJ1-3 TRBV19 TGTGCTTCCACCTGGACAGGTCTTAGGGACACCATATATTTT CASTWTGLRDTIYF
. TRBD2 18 TRBJ2-1 TRBV4-3 TGCGCCAGCAGCCAAGATTGGGCTAGCGGGAGGTTCCACAATGAGCAGTTCTTC CASSQDWASGRFHNEQFF
. TRBD2 15 TRBJ2-7 TRBV3-1/TRBV3-2 TGTGCCAGCAGCCAAGGACTAGCACAAACCTACGAGCAGTACTTC CASSQGLAQTYEQYF
once . 16 TRBJ2-5 TRBV4-1 TGCGCCAGCAGCCAAGGATCCGGGTCCCGCGGGGAGACCCAGTACTTC CASSQGSGSRGETQYF
. . 18 TRBJ2-1 TRBV27 TGTGCCAGCAGTTTATCCTGGGACACCTTACCCCCTTACAATGAGCAGTTCTTC CASSLSWDTLPPYNEQFF
. TRBD1 15 TRBJ2-1 TRBV5-1 TGCGCCAGCAGCTCTACGGGACAGGGAAACAATGAGCAGTTCTTC CASSSTGQGNNEQFF
. . 12 TRBJ2-1 TRBV7-6 TGTGCCAGCAGCTTAGCGTCTAGGGAGCAGTTCTTC CASSLASREQFF
. . 12 TRBJ2-2 TRBV3-1/TRBV3-2 TGTGCCAGCAGCTCGACAGACGGGGAGCTGTTTTTT CASSSTDGELFF
. TRBD2 13 TRBJ2-3 TRBV2 TGTGCCAGCTCTAGCGGAGTCACAGATACGCAGTATTTT CASSSGVTDTQYF
. TRBD2 16 TRBJ2-1 TRBV7-9 TGTGCCAGCAGCTTTCCCGGACTAGCGGGAGGAGGTGAGCAGTTCTTC CASSFPGLAGGGEQFF
. . 16 TRBJ2-1 TRBV7-2 TGTGCCAGCAGCTTGAGATCGGCTAAAAGGGGGAATGAGCAGTTCTTC CASSLRSAKRGNEQFF
. . 17 TRBJ2-7 TRBV7-9 TGTGCCAGCAGCTTAGCGAGCCAAACTATCTCTCCCTACGAGCAGTACTTC CASSLASQTISPYEQYF
. . 17 TRBJ1-2 TRBV7-2 TGTGCCAGCAGCTTAGTTTTGGACACCCGTGGGAACTATGGCTACACCTTC CASSLVLDTRGNYGYTF
. . 12 TRBJ1-5 TRBV12-5 TGTGCTAGTGCCGACAGCCTTTCGCCCCAGCATTTT CASADSLSPQHF
once . 12 TRBJ1-2 TRBV7-9 TGTGCCAGCAGCCCTAATAACTATGGCTACACCTTC CASSPNNYGYTF
. . 13 TRBJ1-6 TRBV11-2 TGTGCCAGCAGCCGTACAGGGTATTCACCCCTCCACTTT CASSRTGYSPLHF
. . 12 TRBJ2-2 TRBV10-3 TGTGCCATCTATCGCGGCACCGGGGAGCTGTTTTTT CAIYRGTGELFF
. TRBD2 17 TRBJ2-3 TRBV24-1 TGTGCCACCAGTGATTCTGGGATAGCGGGAGTCGCAGATACGCAGTATTTT CATSDSGIAGVADTQYF
. . 13 TRBJ1-1 TRBV25-1 TGTGCCAGCAGTGAATCTGCCCGAGCTGGAGCTTTCTTT CASSESARAGAFF
. . 13 TRBJ1-3 TRBV29-1 TGCAGCGTTGTGCAGTATACTGGAAACACCATATATTTT CSVVQYTGNTIYF